Following are 5 T cell receptor beta chains from one sample sequenced in a study of cytomegalovirus exposure and HLA in healthy donors. PCR used 60 Vbeta primers and 13 Jbeta primers. Generated by immunoSEQ multiplex PCR, the TCRdb table keeps only in-frame clones and is missing some. Of around 130,000 clones listed, roughly three quarters are singletons. Material: PBMCs. The receptor source for this set is a woman aged 60-70 years in good health and CMV-seronegative.

This clone came up a few times. The gene calls are TRBV27 and TRBJ2-7; a possible D gene is TRBD1 (6 bases). CDR3 length equals 14 residues. From germline, CDR1 is MNHEY and CDR2 SMNVEV (reference sequence). Trimming took 2 bases from V and 2 from J, leaving 10 bases between them. Written as DNA, the CDR3 is TGTGCCAGCAGTTTACAGGGGCGTCCCTACGAGCAGTACTTC. This encodes CASSLQGRPYEQYF.

The rearrangement joins TRBV5-6 to TRBJ2-5; no clear D gene. The DNA end lines up better with TRBJ2-7; the J call may be wrong. Germline CDR1 reads SGHDT; CDR2 reads YYEEEE. The CDR3 sequence is 15 residues long. The CDR3 protein is CASSLEGRWFGEQYF. The CDR3 DNA is TGTGCCAGCAGCTTGGAAGGCAGGTGGTTCGGCGAGCAGTACTTC.

This chain joins TRBV5-5 and TRBJ1-2; 8 positions match TRBD1. Germline V gene sequence: CDR1 SGHKS, CDR2 YYEKEE (reference sequence). The CDR3 is made up of 16 amino acids. V was clipped by 5 bases and J by 7 bases; unmatched bases: 16. The CDR3 region is CASRTVPQGASFGYTF. The CDR3 DNA sequence: TGTGCCAGCAGAACCGTCCCCCAGGGGGCCTCTTTTGGCTACACCTTC. The full variable domain, rest sourced from reference TRBV5-5 and TRBJ1-2, is DAGVTQSPTHLIKTRGQQVTLRCSPISGHKSVSWYQQVLGQGPQFIFQYYEKEERGRGNFPDRFSARQFPNYSSELNVNALLLGDSALYLCASRTVPQGASFGYTFGSGTRLTVV.

The chain links TRBV5-8 to TRBJ1-2; D may be TRBD1 (5 bases). Trimming took off 4 bases at V and 8 bases at J, with 18 bases between the two ends. CDR3 length: 14 residues. The germline CDR1 and CDR2 sequences are SGHTS and YDEGEE. This CDR3 is CASSIPGTIRGYTF. In DNA form, the CDR3 reads TGTGCCAGCAGCATCCCCGGGACTATCAGAGGCTACACCTTC.

J is TRBJ2-1 and V is TRBV9, with 10 bases lining up with TRBD2. The CDR3 extends over 16 amino acids. Germline-derived CDR1 and CDR2 are SGDLS and YYNGEE. The J segment lost 1 base and the V segment lost 4 bases, leaving 5 bases of the junction unmatched. The CDR3 is CASSPTSGNSYNEQFF. The CDR3 region has the DNA TGTGCCAGCAGCCCTACTAGCGGGAATTCCTACAATGAGCAGTTCTTC.